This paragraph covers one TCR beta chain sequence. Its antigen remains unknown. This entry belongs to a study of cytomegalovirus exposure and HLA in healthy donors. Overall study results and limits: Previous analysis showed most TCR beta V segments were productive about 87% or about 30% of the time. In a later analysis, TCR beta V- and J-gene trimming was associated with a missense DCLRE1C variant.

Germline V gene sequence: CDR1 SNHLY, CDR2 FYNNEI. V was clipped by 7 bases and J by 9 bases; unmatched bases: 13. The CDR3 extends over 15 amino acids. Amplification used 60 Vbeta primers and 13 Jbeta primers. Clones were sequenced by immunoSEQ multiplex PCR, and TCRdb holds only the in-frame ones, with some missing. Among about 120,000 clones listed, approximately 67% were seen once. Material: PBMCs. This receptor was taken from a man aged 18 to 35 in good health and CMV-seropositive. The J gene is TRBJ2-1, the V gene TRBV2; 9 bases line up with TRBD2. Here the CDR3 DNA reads TGTGCCAGCATCACAGGCGGGGGGGCGAGGGCTGAGCAGTTCTTC. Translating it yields CASITGGGARAEQFF.